This passage covers 12 T cell receptor beta chains from one sample sequenced in a study of cytomegalovirus exposure and HLA in healthy donors. PCR involved 60 Vbeta and 13 Jbeta primers. Assay: immunoSEQ multiplex PCR; the TCRdb copy retains only in-frame clones and omits some. The data show around 120,000 clones, about four fifths seen once. The specimen sequenced was PBMCs. The receptors were sampled from a woman in her forties or fifties in good health and CMV-seropositive.

The rearrangement joins TRBV11-2 to TRBJ2-5, with D hard to call. With 7 bases removed from V and 5 bases from J, the gap between germline ends came to 11 bases. This CDR3 is 12 amino acids long. The V gene's germline CDR1 is SGHAT and CDR2 FQNNGV. The CDR3 is CASTLTQETQYF. The CDR3 nucleotides are TGTGCCAGCACCCTAACACAGGAGACCCAGTACTTC.

V and J are TRBV7-6 and TRBJ1-6; 8 bases agree with TRBD1. Looked up from germline, CDR1 is SGHVS and CDR2 is FNYEAQ. The CDR3 contains 17 residues. The V segment lost 1 base and the J segment 7 bases; nucleotides outside the gene matches: 9. The CDR3 DNA sequence: TGTGCCAGCAGCTTAGGTACGACAGGGGAAAGCAATTCACCCCTCCACTTT. Its protein product is CASSLGTTGESNSPLHF. The full variable domain, rest sourced from reference TRBV7-6 and TRBJ1-6, is GAGVSQSPRYKVTKRGQDVALRCDPISGHVSLYWYRQALGQGPEFLTYFNYEAQQDKSGLPNDRFSAERPEGSISTLTIQRTEQRDSAMYRCASSLGTTGESNSPLHFGNGTRLTVT.

CDR3: CASSYWRGSGNTIYF. The CDR3 DNA reads as TGTGCCAGCAGTTACTGGAGAGGGTCCGGAAACACCATATATTTT. The V gene is TRBV6-5, the J gene TRBJ1-3; unclear D gene. The V end was cut by 1 base, the J end by 4 bases, with 11 bases between. This CDR3 comprises 15 residues. Per germline, CDR1 MNHEY and CDR2 SVGAGI.

CDR3 DNA: TGTGCCAGCAGCTGGGCGGGACAGAGTTACTCTGGGGCCAACGTCCTGACTTTC. Translated: CASSWAGQSYSGANVLTF. V and J are TRBV5-8 and TRBJ2-6; possible D gene TRBD1, 7 bases. CDR1 SGHTS and CDR2 YDEGEE come from the germline V gene. V was cut by 3 bases and J by 0 bases, with 16 bases left in between. The CDR3 sequence is 18 residues long. Complete variable domain (other parts from reference TRBV5-8 and TRBJ2-6): EAGVTQSPTHLIKTRGQQATLRCSPISGHTSVYWYQQALGLGLQFLLWYDEGEERNRGNFPPRFSGRQFPNYSSELNVNALELEDSALYLCASSWAGQSYSGANVLTFGAGSRLTVL.

This clone was observed a few times. V is TRBV7-2 and J is TRBJ1-5; 7 bases are a match to TRBD1. The CDR3 length is 16 residues. After removal of 3 bases from V and 0 bases from J, the junction contained 5 bases not matched to a gene. Germline V CDR1 and CDR2: SGHTA, FQGNSA. The CDR3 loop is CASSLRTGYSNQPQHF. The CDR3 coding sequence is TGTGCCAGCAGCTTGAGGACAGGTTATAGCAATCAGCCCCAGCATTTT.

J is TRBJ1-3 and V is TRBV11-3, with a tentative D call TRBD1 (5 bases). Germline-derived CDR1 and CDR2 are SGHNT and YENEEA. V gave up 6 bases and J gave up 4 bases, with 13 bases separating them. This CDR3 has 14 residues. The CDR3 nucleotides read TGTGCCAGCAGATCCACGGGGGTCGGAAACACCATATATTTT. Translating gives CASRSTGVGNTIYF.

The V and J genes are TRBV7-9 and TRBJ2-5; TRBD2 agrees at 9 bases. This CDR3 has 14 residues. CDR1 is SEHNR, CDR2 FQNEAQ, per germline (reference sequence). J was trimmed by 2 bases and V by 5 bases; bases with no gene match: 3. This chain's CDR3 is CASSATSGQETQYF. In DNA, the CDR3 is TGTGCCAGCAGCGCGACTAGCGGACAAGAGACCCAGTACTTC.

This clone showed up just a few times. The rearrangement links TRBV4-1 to TRBJ1-4; D may be TRBD1 (5 bases). Germline V gene sequence: CDR1 MGHRA, CDR2 YSYEKL. V lost 4 bases and J lost 8, with 14 bases in between. This CDR3 has 14 amino acids. The CDR3: CASSLGPGLEKLFF. The CDR3 nucleotides read TGCGCCAGCAGCCTGGGGCCAGGGCTAGAAAAACTGTTTTTT.

The rearrangement uses TRBV6-6 and TRBJ2-7; 10 positions match TRBD2. The ends lost 7 bases at V and 4 bases at J; junction bases unmatched: 7. The CDR3 consists of 14 residues. The germline CDR1 and CDR2 sequences are MNHNY and SVGAGI (reference sequence). The CDR3: CASKGAGGPYEQYF. The CDR3 nucleotides read TGTGCCAGCAAGGGAGCGGGAGGGCCTTACGAGCAGTACTTC.

The rearrangement links TRBV4-1 to TRBJ2-7; D might be TRBD2 (6 bases). This CDR3 region has 15 residues. The germline V and J ends were trimmed by 1 base and 4 bases, with 14 bases remaining between them. Germline V gives CDR1 MGHRA, CDR2 YSYEKL. The CDR3 sequence is CASSQGAPGVYEQYF. In DNA, the CDR3 is TGCGCCAGCAGCCAAGGGGCTCCGGGAGTGTACGAGCAGTACTTC.

The V gene is TRBV29-1, the J gene TRBJ2-1, with 11 bases identical to TRBD2. Germline V CDR1 and CDR2: SQVTM, ANQGSEA. The CDR3 extends over 18 amino acids. Germline trimming cut 4 bases from V and 7 bases from J; bases unmatched to any gene: 18. For the CDR3, the DNA is TGCAGCGTTGCACCGGGACTAGCGGCACGGGGTACGGGTAATGAGCAGTTCTTC. Its translation is CSVAPGLAARGTGNEQFF.

The rearrangement uses TRBV2 and TRBJ1-5; D unclear. The CDR3 totals 15 residues. Germline V CDR1 and CDR2: SNHLY, FYNNEI. Trimming left V 6 bases short and J 2 bases short, with 14 bases between. The CDR3 region has the DNA TGTGCCAGCAGGGCGGACGGGGATGGCAATCAGCCCCAGCATTTT. It specifies CASRADGDGNQPQHF.